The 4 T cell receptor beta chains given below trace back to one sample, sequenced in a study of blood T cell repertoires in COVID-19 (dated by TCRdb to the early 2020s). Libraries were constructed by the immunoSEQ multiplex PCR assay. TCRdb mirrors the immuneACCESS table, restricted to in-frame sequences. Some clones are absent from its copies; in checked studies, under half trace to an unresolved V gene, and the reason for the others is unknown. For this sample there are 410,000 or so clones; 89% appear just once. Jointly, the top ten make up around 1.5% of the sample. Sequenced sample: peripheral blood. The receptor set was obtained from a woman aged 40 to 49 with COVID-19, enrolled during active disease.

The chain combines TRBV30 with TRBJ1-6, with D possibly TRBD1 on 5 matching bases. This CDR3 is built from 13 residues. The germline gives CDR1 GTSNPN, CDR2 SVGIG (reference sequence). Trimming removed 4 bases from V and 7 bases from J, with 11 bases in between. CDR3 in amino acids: CAWMISGNSPLHF. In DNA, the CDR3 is TGTGCCTGGATGATCTCAGGGAATTCACCCCTCCACTTT.

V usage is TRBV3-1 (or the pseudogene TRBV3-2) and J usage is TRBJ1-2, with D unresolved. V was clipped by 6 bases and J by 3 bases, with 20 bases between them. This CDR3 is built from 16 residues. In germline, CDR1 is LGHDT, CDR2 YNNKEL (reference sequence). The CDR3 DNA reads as TGTGCCAGCAGTTTGCGACAAGGTTTGGTGGACTATGGCTACACCTTC. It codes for CASSLRQGLVDYGYTF.

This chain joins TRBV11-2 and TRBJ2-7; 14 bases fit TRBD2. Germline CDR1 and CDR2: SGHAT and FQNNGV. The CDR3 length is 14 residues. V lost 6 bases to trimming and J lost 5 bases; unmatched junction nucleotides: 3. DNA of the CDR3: TGTGCCAGCAGTGGGACTAGCGGGAGCCACGAGCAGTACTTC. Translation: CASSGTSGSHEQYF. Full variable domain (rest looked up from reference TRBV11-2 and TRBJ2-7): EAGVAQSPRYKIIEKRQSVAFWCNPISGHATLYWYQQILGQGPKLLIQFQNNGVVDDSQLPKDRFSAERLKGVDSTLKIQPAKLEDSAVYLCASSGTSGSHEQYFGPGTRLTVT.

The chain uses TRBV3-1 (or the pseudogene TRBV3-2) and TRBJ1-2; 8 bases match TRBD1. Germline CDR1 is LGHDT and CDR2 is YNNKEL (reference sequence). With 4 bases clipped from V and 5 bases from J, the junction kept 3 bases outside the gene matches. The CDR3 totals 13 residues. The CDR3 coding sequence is TGTGCCAGCAGCCTAGGACAGGGATATGGCTACACCTTC. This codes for CASSLGQGYGYTF.